This T cell receptor (beta chain) was obtained from a study of blood T cell repertoires in COVID-19. The overall study: Spain, Italy and the United States supplied samples that represented acute and convalescent COVID-19. PBMCs, B-cell-depleted T cells, or T cells were the source of the cDNA or gDNA that made up the material.

Germline assignment: CDR1 ENHRY and CDR2 SYGVKD. Trimming cost V 3 bases and J 4 bases; bases outside gene matches: 9. The CDR3 has 16 residues. Study processing details: Estimation of nucleated cell counts relied on the amplification of reference gene primers. Clones were read by immunoSEQ multiplex PCR, and TCRdb kept only the in-frame ones, dropping some. That table supplies the V and J calls and clone size; D and trimming were determined from the DNA. This sample has approximately 62,000 clones, with roughly 72% found just once. This receptor was identified in a woman aged 45-65 years with active or convalescent COVID-19. The chain recombines TRBV10-3 with TRBJ2-7; 10 bases align to TRBD2. Source material: peripheral blood. The DNA of the CDR3 is TGTGCCATCAGTGAAGGACTAGCGGACCTAGGGTACGAGCAGTACTTC. It specifies CAISEGLADLGYEQYF.